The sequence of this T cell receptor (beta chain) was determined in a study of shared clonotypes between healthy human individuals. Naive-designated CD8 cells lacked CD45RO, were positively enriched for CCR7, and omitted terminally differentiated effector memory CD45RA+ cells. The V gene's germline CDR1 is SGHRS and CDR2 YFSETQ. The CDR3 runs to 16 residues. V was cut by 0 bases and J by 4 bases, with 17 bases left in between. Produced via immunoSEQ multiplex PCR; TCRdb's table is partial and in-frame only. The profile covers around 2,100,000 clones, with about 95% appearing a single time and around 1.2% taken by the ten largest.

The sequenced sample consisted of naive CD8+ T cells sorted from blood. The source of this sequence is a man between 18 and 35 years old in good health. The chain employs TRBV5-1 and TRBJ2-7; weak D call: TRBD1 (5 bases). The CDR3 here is CASSLGGREGGYEQYF. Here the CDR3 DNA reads TGCGCCAGCAGCTTGGGGGGCAGGGAAGGTGGGTACGAGCAGTACTTC.